The 26 T cell receptor beta chains below all came from one sample that was sequenced in a study of cytomegalovirus exposure and HLA in healthy donors. Vbeta (60) and Jbeta (13) primers were used in the PCR. Repertoires were generated with immunoSEQ multiplex PCR, while TCRdb's copy carries only in-frame clones and drops some. The sample holds approximately 170,000 clones, 81% seen once. Sequencing was done on a sample of PBMCs. The source of these receptors is a man aged 45-60 years in good health and CMV-seropositive.

This chain links TRBV5-5 with TRBJ1-1; D is possibly TRBD1 (5 bases). With 0 bases removed from V and 6 bases from J, the gap between germline ends came to 15 bases. CDR1 is SGHKS and CDR2 is YYEKEE in the germline V gene (reference sequence). The CDR3 is made up of 15 amino acids. The CDR3 loop is CASSLDPRVGSEAFF. CDR3 DNA sequence: TGTGCCAGCAGCTTGGATCCCAGGGTCGGGTCTGAAGCTTTCTTT. Supplemented by reference TRBV5-5 and TRBJ1-1, the full variable domain reads DAGVTQSPTHLIKTRGQQVTLRCSPISGHKSVSWYQQVLGQGPQFIFQYYEKEERGRGNFPDRFSARQFPNYSSELNVNALLLGDSALYLCASSLDPRVGSEAFFGQGTRLTVV.

This clone was seen a handful of times. The chain links TRBV7-6 to TRBJ2-1, with 7 bases lining up with TRBD2. Per germline, CDR1 SGHVS and CDR2 FNYEAQ. This CDR3 has 16 residues. The V gene end was trimmed by 4 bases and the J gene end by 0 bases; junction bases not matched to a gene: 6. The CDR3 nucleotides read TGTGCCAGCAGCTCTCGGGACTACCTCTCCTACAATGAGCAGTTCTTC. This codes for CASSSRDYLSYNEQFF.

This sequence joins TRBV27 and TRBJ2-7; D is perhaps TRBD1 (6 bases). V was shortened by 8 bases and J by 2 bases, with 13 bases between the two germline ends. CDR3 length equals 13 residues. Germline loops: CDR1 MNHEY, CDR2 SMNVEV (reference sequence). The CDR3 coding sequence is TGTGCCAGCGGTCGGGACAAGGCCTACGAGCAGTACTTC. Its protein product is CASGRDKAYEQYF.

The gene calls are TRBV27 and TRBJ1-2; 9 positions match TRBD1. CDR1 and CDR2 (germline): MNHEY, SMNVEV (reference sequence). CDR3 length: 15 amino acids. The V and J ends lost 2 bases and 2 bases, in that order; junction bases with no gene match: 3. The DNA for the CDR3 is TGTGCCAGCAGTTTAGGTGGGACAGGGAACTATGGCTACACCTTC. Its translation is CASSLGGTGNYGYTF.

The count of this clone is one. The chain is built from TRBV19 and TRBJ1-2; maybe TRBD1 (6 bases). V was pared by 5 bases and J by 4 bases, with 14 bases between. Germline V lookup: CDR1 LNHDA, CDR2 SQIVND (reference sequence). The CDR3 runs 14 residues. The CDR3 protein is CASSARGGGYGYTF. In DNA form, the CDR3 reads TGTGCCAGTAGTGCCCGGGGAGGGGGCTATGGCTACACCTTC.

V gene TRBV28 combines with J gene TRBJ2-1, with a tentative D call TRBD1 (6 bases). The V end lost 2 bases, the J end lost 9 bases, and 11 bases lay between the germline ends. This CDR3 is built from 13 residues. Germline CDR1 and CDR2: MDHEN and SYDVKM. The CDR3 DNA follows: TGTGCCAGCAGTTTACGTCAGGGGAGTGAGCAGTTCTTC. This translates into CASSLRQGSEQFF.

In DNA form, the CDR3 reads TGTGCCAGCAGCTTAGGCAGGGCCCCAGATACGCAGTATTTT. Translating gives CASSLGRAPDTQYF. The genes are TRBV7-3 and TRBJ2-3; D perhaps matches TRBD1 (5 bases). This CDR3 has 14 amino acids. From germline, CDR1 is SGHTA and CDR2 FQGTGA. The ends were cut back, 2 bases at V and 4 bases at J, with 10 bases in the middle.

This clone was observed once. This sequence joins TRBV29-1 and TRBJ1-1, with D uncertain. V was clipped by 4 bases and J by 8 bases, with 11 bases between them. The germline V gene encodes CDR1 SQVTM and CDR2 ANQGSEA. The CDR3 length is 11 residues. CDR3 nucleotides: TGCAGCGTTGGACGGGTTAGGGAAGCTTTCTTT. Amino acids: CSVGRVREAFF.

A single count supports this clone. The chain is built from TRBV18 and TRBJ2-7; the match to TRBD1 covers 7 bases. The ends lost 2 bases at V and 3 bases at J; junction bases unmatched: 7. From germline, CDR1 is KGHSH and CDR2 LQKENI. The CDR3 covers 15 residues. CDR3 residues: CASSPERGPFYEQYF. CDR3 coding DNA: TGTGCCAGCTCACCAGAAAGGGGGCCCTTCTACGAGCAGTACTTC.

The chain couples TRBV6-1 to TRBJ2-3; 7 positions agree with TRBD1. With V trimmed by 8 bases and J by 3 bases, 5 bases remained unmatched. Germline V CDR1 and CDR2: MNHNS, SASEGT. CDR3 size: 13 residues. In DNA form, the CDR3 reads TGTGCCAGCGGACGGACAGGTACAGATACGCAGTATTTT. Its translation: CASGRTGTDTQYF.

The chain combines TRBV19 with TRBJ2-7; 11 nucleotides agree with TRBD1. V was pared by 5 bases and J by 7 bases, with 10 bases of the junction left unmatched. This CDR3 contains 15 residues. CDR1 and CDR2 (germline): LNHDA, SQIVND (reference sequence). CDR3 protein: CASSPLRDRGKEQYF. CDR3 bases: TGTGCCAGTAGTCCCCTCCGGGACAGGGGGAAAGAGCAGTACTTC.

The genes are TRBV30 and TRBJ1-5; no clear D. CDR1 is GTSNPN, CDR2 SVGIG, per germline (reference sequence). Trimming removed 0 bases at V and 6 bases at J, with 12 bases between. This CDR3 spans 14 amino acids. In DNA form, the CDR3 reads TGTGCCTGGAGTGTACATATCCGGGGTCAGCCCCAGCATTTT. The encoded protein is CAWSVHIRGQPQHF.

The chain has TRBV7-2 and TRBJ2-3; 12 bases are a match to TRBD2. V was clipped by 3 bases and J by 2 bases; unmatched bases: 12. This CDR3 is built from 19 residues. Germline V gene lookup returns CDR1 SGHTA and CDR2 FQGNSA. CDR3 in DNA: TGTGCCAGCAGCTTCATGGCCCTAGCGGGGGGGCTAAACACAGATACGCAGTATTTT. Encoded protein: CASSFMALAGGLNTDTQYF.

The chain has TRBV28 and TRBJ1-1; tentatively, D is TRBD1 (6 bases). Germline V gene data show CDR1 as MDHEN and CDR2 as SYDVKM. The CDR3 contains 14 residues. The V and J ends lost 8 bases and 5 bases respectively, with 18 bases between them. The CDR3 region has the DNA TGTGCCAGCTCGGAGCGGACAGCTTGGACTGAAGCTTTCTTT. It specifies CASSERTAWTEAFF.

Of note for this clone: The same CDR3 arises from other DNA sequences in this sample as well. The chain combines TRBV7-2 with TRBJ2-7; D unclear. The CDR3 has 11 amino acids. V lost 2 bases, J lost 4 bases, and 3 bases lay in between. Looked up from germline, CDR1 is SGHTA and CDR2 is FQGNSA. The CDR3 here is CASSLLYEQYF. CDR3 sequence (DNA): TGTGCCAGCAGCTTACTGTACGAGCAGTACTTC.

The chain is built from TRBV11-3 and TRBJ2-1, with D perhaps matching TRBD1 (6 bases). The V end was cut by 5 bases, the J end by 7 bases, with 18 bases between. This CDR3 contains 15 residues. Germline V CDR1 and CDR2: SGHNT, YENEEA. The CDR3 region has the DNA TGTGCCAGCAGCCCCCAGGGCCAGGGGTCAAATGAGCAGTTCTTC. It encodes CASSPQGQGSNEQFF.

The chain has TRBV5-4 and TRBJ2-5, with 9 bases matching TRBD1. The CDR3 is made up of 18 amino acids. Germline CDR1 SGHNT, CDR2 YYREEE (reference sequence). Losses at the gene ends were 4 bases for V and 4 bases for J; bases not matched to a gene: 17. The chain's CDR3 is CASSRPGQGRSGAETQYF. CDR3 coding DNA: TGTGCCAGCAGCAGACCGGGACAGGGTCGGTCTGGGGCAGAGACCCAGTACTTC.

V and J are TRBV7-9 and TRBJ1-6; possibly TRBD1 for D (5 bases). Germline CDR1 SEHNR, CDR2 FQNEAQ (reference sequence). The CDR3 extends over 15 amino acids. Trimming removed 3 bases at V and 4 bases at J, with 10 bases between. The CDR3 bases are TGTGCCAGCAGCTTGGCCGGGGGTTATAATTCACCCCTCCACTTT. Translated: CASSLAGGYNSPLHF.

The chain carries TRBV27 and TRBJ1-2, with D possibly matching TRBD1 (5 bases). V was trimmed by 2 bases and J by 13 bases, leaving 17 bases between them. The CDR3 consists of 13 residues. Germline CDR1 reads MNHEY; CDR2 reads SMNVEV (reference sequence). The DNA for the CDR3 is TGTGCCAGCAGTTTAAAAATCTCCCAAGGGGTCACCTTC. As protein: CASSLKISQGVTF.

The rearrangement joins TRBV2 to TRBJ1-5; TRBD1 agrees at 10 bases. The CDR3 totals 15 residues. CDR1 SNHLY and CDR2 FYNNEI come from the germline V gene. V dropped 5 bases and J dropped 2; count of bases not matched to a gene: 3. Written as DNA, the CDR3 is TGTGCCAGCAGTCGGGACAGGGGCGGCAATCAGCCCCAGCATTTT. Translated: CASSRDRGGNQPQHF. The variable domain in full, completed from reference TRBV2 and TRBJ1-5, reads EPEVTQTPSHQVTQMGQEVILRCVPISNHLYFYWYRQILGQKVEFLVSFYNNEISEKSEIFDDQFSVERPDGSNFTLKIRSTKLEDSAMYFCASSRDRGGNQPQHFGDGTRLSIL.

The chain employs TRBV5-6 and TRBJ1-2, with D uncertain. CDR1 is SGHDT, CDR2 YYEEEE, per germline. V was pared by 0 bases and J by 8 bases, with 11 bases between. The CDR3 length is 13 residues. CDR3: CASSLGQLGGYTF. CDR3 bases: TGTGCCAGCAGCTTGGGACAATTAGGAGGCTACACCTTC.

J is TRBJ1-3 and V is TRBV5-1; a weak D match, TRBD1 (5 bases). Trimming pared 4 bases from V and 4 bases from J, leaving 12 bases between. The germline CDR1 and CDR2 sequences are SGHRS and YFSETQ. This CDR3 has 14 residues. The chain's CDR3 is CASSMGTGGNTIYF. The CDR3 region has the DNA TGCGCCAGCAGCATGGGGACGGGAGGAAACACCATATATTTT.

The chain joins TRBV2 to TRBJ2-1; 8 positions match TRBD2. The V gene end was trimmed by 6 bases and the J gene end by 0 bases; junction bases not matched to a gene: 7. The CDR3 loop spans 16 amino acids. Looked up from germline, CDR1 is SNHLY and CDR2 is FYNNEI. Here the CDR3 DNA reads TGTGCCAGCAGACCCGAGCGGGGGCGCTCCTACAATGAGCAGTTCTTC. The encoded protein is CASRPERGRSYNEQFF.

The chain couples TRBV6-5 to TRBJ2-1, with TRBD2 identical over 13 bases. V gave up 6 bases and J gave up 5 bases; unmatched junction bases: 4. From germline, CDR1 is MNHEY and CDR2 SVGAGI. The CDR3 consists of 15 residues. The DNA of the CDR3 is TGTGCCAGCAGAAAACTAGCGGGAGGGGACAATGAGCAGTTCTTC. Translating it yields CASRKLAGGDNEQFF.

The chain joins TRBV7-2 to TRBJ1-1; D is perhaps TRBD1 (6 bases). Germline CDR1 SGHTA, CDR2 FQGNSA. V was clipped by 5 bases and J by 7 bases, with 23 bases between them. The CDR3 extends over 16 amino acids. The CDR3 is CASSPGFLQGRDEAFF. DNA of the CDR3: TGTGCCAGCAGCCCCGGATTCCTTCAGGGGCGTGATGAAGCTTTCTTT. Full variable domain (remainder filled in from reference TRBV7-2 and TRBJ1-1): GAGVSQSPSNKVTEKGKDVELRCDPISGHTALYWYRQSLGQGLEFLIYFQGNSAPDKSGLPSDRFSAERTGGSVSTLTIQRTQQEDSAVYLCASSPGFLQGRDEAFFGQGTRLTVV.

The chain joins TRBV6-5 to TRBJ1-2; a possible D gene is TRBD1 (6 bases). Germline V gives CDR1 MNHEY, CDR2 SVGAGI. Deletions cut 7 bases from V and 8 bases from J, with 17 bases between. The CDR3 has 13 amino acids. CDR3 in amino acids: CASKGQFLDGYTF. In DNA, the CDR3 is TGTGCCAGCAAAGGACAGTTCCTCGACGGCTACACCTTC.